One sample yielded the 10 T cell receptor beta chains listed below, sequenced in a study of T cell clonality in common variable immunodeficiency (dated by TCRdb to the mid-2010s). Library preparation was by the immunoSEQ multiplex PCR assay. Imported from immuneACCESS, the table was reduced by TCRdb to in-frame sequences with V and J called. These copies leave out some clones; in studies compared against another copy, an unresolved V gene accounts for under half, and the cause of the remainder is not known. The table records approximately 52,000 clones for this sample, and not one of them appears only once. Together, the top ten hold roughly 3.4% of the sample. The sample was peripheral blood mononuclear cells. All receptors come from a person aged 18-69 years in good health.

This clone was counted at least ten times. The sequence runs out 3 residues before the end of the CDR3; the remainder is reconstructed from the germline J gene. The genes are TRBV5-1 and TRBJ1-2; 7 bases are shared with TRBD1. This CDR3 is built from 15 residues. Trimming at V came to 4 bases and at J to 3 bases, leaving 9 bases not matched to a gene. Germline V gene lookup returns CDR1 SGHRS and CDR2 YFSETQ. The DNA read from the CDR3 is TGCGCCAGCAGCAATACTGGGGACAGTTACTATGGC. Protein product: CASSNTGDSYYG. The entire CDR3 protein is CASSNTGDSYYGYTF. Complete variable domain (other parts from reference TRBV5-1 and TRBJ1-2): KAGVTQTPRYLIKTRGQQVTLSCSPISGHRSVSWYQQTPGQGLQFLFEYFSETQRNKGNFPGRFSGRQFSNSRSEMNVSTLELGDSALYLCASSNTGDSYYGYTFGSGTRLTVV.

This clone was found many times. The CDR3 goes on 3 residues after the read ends, and that part is filled in from the germline J gene. The V gene is TRBV5-1, the J gene TRBJ2-1; D possibly corresponds to TRBD2 (6 bases). CDR3 length equals 13 residues. V was trimmed by 4 bases and J by 8 bases, leaving 13 bases between them. The V gene's germline CDR1 is SGHRS and CDR2 YFSETQ. CDR3: CASSRDFGHEQFF. The DNA read from the CDR3 is TGCGCCAGCAGCCGGGACTTTGGCCATGAG.

This clone was picked up many times. The CDR3 loop is CAWSGVAGGIDTQYF. CDR3 DNA, as far as it was read: TGTGCCTGGAGTGGGGTAGCGGGAGGAATAGATACG. V is TRBV30 and J is TRBJ2-3; the match to TRBD2 covers 10 bases. The read terminates 3 residues ahead of where the CDR3 ends, so the germline J gene completes it. The CDR3 has 15 residues. J gave up 5 bases and V 1 base, and 6 bases lay outside the gene matches. Per germline, CDR1 GTSNPN and CDR2 SVGIG (reference sequence).

This clone was seen at least ten times. The sequenced fragment ends 3 residues before the CDR3 boundary, so the rest is inferred from the germline J gene. The chain links TRBV20-1 to TRBJ2-7; D remains unclear. Trimming removed 3 bases at V and 2 bases at J, with 14 bases between. Looked up from germline, CDR1 is DFQATT and CDR2 is SNEGSKA (reference sequence). The CDR3 is 14 amino acids. CDR3 protein: CSASRATVPYEQYF. The CDR3 bases that were read are TGCAGTGCTAGCCGCGCTACGGTTCCCTACGAG.

Ten or more counts support this clone. Read data end 3 residues before the CDR3 end; the end is taken from the germline J gene. The chain uses TRBV5-1 and TRBJ2-1; 8 bases match TRBD2. Germline CDR1 reads SGHRS; CDR2 reads YFSETQ. The CDR3 contains 16 residues. J gave up 7 bases and V 4 bases, and 13 bases lay outside the gene matches. Incomplete CDR3 DNA: TGCGCCAGCAGCCTTCTAGCGGGCGCCCTGATAAATGAG. This sequence encodes CASSLLAGALINE. The entire CDR3 protein reads CASSLLAGALINEQFF.

Many counts were recorded for this clone. The CDR3 extends 3 residues past the end of the read, so its final part is completed from the germline J gene. The chain is built from TRBV30 and TRBJ1-1, with D tentatively TRBD1 (5 bases). The CDR3 is made up of 13 amino acids. The V gene lost 0 bases and the J gene lost 6 bases, with 11 bases spanning the gap. Germline CDR1 GTSNPN, CDR2 SVGIG (reference sequence). CDR3 bases read: TGTGCCTGGAGTGTACAAAGGGGCTCTGAA. This encodes CAWSVQRGSE. The full-length CDR3 reads as CAWSVQRGSEAFF.

This clone was seen many times. Read sequence stops 3 residues before the CDR3 end, and the germline J gene provides the missing end. This chain connects TRBV13 to TRBJ2-7, with D uncertain. The germline gives CDR1 PRHDT, CDR2 FYEKMQ (reference sequence). V was clipped by 0 bases and J by 1 base, with 16 bases between them. The CDR3 sequence is 17 residues long. The CDR3 sequence: CASSLGSELGKSYEQYF. The covered CDR3 bases are TGTGCCAGCAGCTTAGGCAGTGAGTTGGGCAAATCCTACGAG.

This clone appeared a few times. The read terminates 3 residues before the CDR3 end, so the remaining end is supplied by the germline J gene. The chain joins TRBV18 to TRBJ1-2; 10 positions agree with TRBD1. Germline-derived CDR1 and CDR2 are KGHSH and LQKENI. V shed 3 bases and J 6 bases; nucleotides not matched to a gene: 4. This CDR3 spans 14 amino acids. CDR3 DNA (partial): TGTGCCAGCTCACCCGGGACAGGGGAAGATGGC. Encoded protein: CASSPGTGEDG. The entire CDR3 protein is CASSPGTGEDGYTF.

This clone turned up a few times. The DNA ends 3 residues before the CDR3 does, and the rest of the CDR3 is filled in from the germline J gene. J is TRBJ2-1 and V is TRBV18; D gene ambiguous. The CDR3 covers 15 residues. Germline CDR1 KGHSH, CDR2 LQKENI. The germline V and J ends were trimmed by 1 base and 9 bases, with 16 bases remaining between them. The sequenced part of the CDR3 DNA is TGTGCCAGCTCACCACAGTTTTACGAGCTCGGTGAG. Translated: CASSPQFYELGE. The whole CDR3 sequence reads CASSPQFYELGEQFF.

There are a few counts of this clone. The read finishes 3 residues shy of the CDR3 end, and the germline J gene is used to complete it. J is TRBJ2-1 and V is TRBV11-3, with 7 nucleotides matching TRBD2. Losses at the gene ends were 4 bases for V and 8 bases for J; bases not matched to a gene: 5. Germline values: CDR1 SGHNT, CDR2 YENEEA. The CDR3 runs to 13 residues. The chain's CDR3 is CASSSEAGYEQFF. The sequenced CDR3 bases are TGTGCCAGCAGCTCCGAAGCGGGGTATGAG.